The clone carrying this T cell receptor (beta chain) was counted many times. Its target is unknown. Amplification targeted TCR beta CDR3 regions from RNA transcripts. A set of HTBI primers served as the primers for a first-round RT-PCR of the TCR CDR3. MiXCR, applied by TCRdb to the multiplex PCR reads, yields one record per CDR3 protein. The table has fewer than 300,000 distinct CDR3 sequences, approximately 26% seen once. These data are taken from a study of T cells in Graves' hyperthyroidism and ophthalmopathy. Study-wide results and caveats: Through a model of 13 V-J features, ophthalmopathy was separated from stable hyperthyroidism.

The blood sample predates any ophthalmopathy symptoms, coming from first hyperthyroidism diagnosis. PBMCs stemmed from 10 ml fresh peripheral blood. This CDR3 is 17 amino acids long. Germline-derived CDR1 and CDR2 are MNHEY and SVGAGI. V was pared by 2 bases and J by 4 bases, with 5 bases of the junction left unmatched. The chain links TRBV6-5 to TRBJ2-2, with TRBD2 matching over 12 bases. This TCR came from a man aged 40-49 years with Graves' hyperthyroidism that later progressed to Graves' ophthalmopathy. The sequencing input was blood. The CDR3 coding sequence is TGTGCCAGCAGTTACGGGTCTAGCGGGAGGGCCACCGGGGAGCTGTTTTTT. Translation: CASSYGSSGRATGELFF.